The sequence of this T cell receptor (beta chain) was determined in a study of regulatory T cells in long-lasting Graves disease. Losses at the gene ends were 6 bases for V and 3 bases for J; bases not matched to a gene: 15. Germline V gives CDR1 MNHNS, CDR2 SASEGT. There are 17 residues in the CDR3. Only a few counts were recorded for this clonotype. For TCR beta, libraries came from iRepertoire HTBI primers and Arm-PCR of CDR3 regions. One entry per CDR3 protein, called by TCRdb with MiXCR from the multiplex PCR reads. The sample has fewer than 550,000 distinct CDR3 sequences; roughly 15% are singletons. Time point described: newly diagnosed GD, antithyroid drugs for less than 3 months. The authors made the TCR library using RNA they extracted from PBMCs. These data also featured in a second study, about T cells in Graves' hyperthyroidism and ophthalmopathy. That paper states: TCR CDR3 underwent first-round RT-PCR with the HTBI primer set.

The sample was peripheral blood mononuclear cells (PBMCs), taken at new diagnosis, from a patient treated with antithyroid drugs. The TCR comes from a woman in her late teens or twenties with Graves disease. The chain carries TRBV6-1 and TRBJ2-7; the match to TRBD1 covers 9 bases. CDR3 sequence: CASRVPGTGKKNYEQYF. CDR3 bases: TGTGCCAGCAGAGTACCCGGGACAGGGAAAAAAAACTACGAGCAGTACTTC.